The T cell receptor beta chain described here comes from a study of blood T cells in healthy people across ages. As for this clonotype: The antigen is unknown.

With a J-beta primer mix and a sample-barcoded 5' primer, a second PCR ran roughly 6 to 11 cycles. TCRdb analysed the 5' RACE reads with MiXCR anew, one entry per CDR3 protein. Of more than 1,400,000 distinct CDR3 sequences listed, around 39% were seen once; the top ten hold 7.9%. CDR1 and CDR2 from the germline V gene are ENHRY and SYGVKD. V gave up 9 bases and J gave up 3 bases, with 9 bases separating them. The CDR3 is 12 residues long. Overall study findings and caveats: Samples with more naive T cells showed higher observed beta diversity. Researchers judged that diversity estimates from one million T cells fell short of true values.

Sequencing used blood. The rearrangement uses TRBV10-3 and TRBJ2-1, with a weak D call TRBD1 (6 bases). The receptor's source is a woman aged 18-29 years in good health. The CDR3 region is CAIADSYNEQFF. In DNA, the CDR3 is TGTGCCATTGCGGACAGCTACAATGAGCAGTTCTTC.